Following are 23 T cell receptor beta chains from one sample sequenced in a study of vaccination effects on CD4 cells after COVID-19. Peptide-pool stimulation followed by sequencing identified expanded antigen-specific CD4+ clonotypes in the ViraFEST assay. Cultured cells yielded isolated CD4+ T cells after 10 to 11 days. All participants had two doses of either the BNT162b2 or mRNA-1273 vaccine. Their antigen targets remain unknown. TCRdb's table, derived via immunoSEQ multiplex PCR, lists solely in-frame clones and lacks some. The data hold about 29,000 clones, with about 73% observed a single time. This specimen was CD4+ T cells from PBMCs cultured with HCoV-OC43 spike peptides, taken after COVID-19 vaccination. Subset described: HCoV-OC43 spike overlapping peptide pool stimulation. These receptors all come from a human donor who received a COVID-19 vaccine.

This clone was counted a few times. A single base separates this from a much larger clone, so it may be a read error. V is TRBV7-9 and J is TRBJ1-1; no reliable D call. This CDR3 is 12 amino acids long. The V gene lost 3 bases and the J gene lost 1 base, with 3 bases spanning the gap. The germline CDR1 and CDR2 sequences are SEHNR and FQNEAQ (reference sequence). The CDR3, as DNA: TGTGCCAGCAGCTTTTGGAACACTGAAGCTTTCTTT. This translates into CASSFWNTEAFF.

The chain links TRBV5-1 to TRBJ2-2; TRBD2 might be the D (6 bases). Germline CDR1 SGHRS, CDR2 YFSETQ. The CDR3 totals 15 residues. Between the trimmed V and J ends, which lost 0 bases and 6 bases, there was a span of 12 bases. CDR3 DNA: TGCGCCAGCAGCTTGGCCCCGGGAGCTGCCGGGGAGCTGTTTTTT. This sequence encodes CASSLAPGAAGELFF.

The V call is TRBV6-4, the J call TRBJ2-1; 7 bases are shared with TRBD2. The CDR3 loop spans 16 amino acids. From germline, CDR1 is MRHNA and CDR2 SNTAGT. Trimming took 1 base from V and 1 from J; bases not matched to a gene: 4. CDR3 DNA: TGTGCCAGCAGTGACTTGGGGGGGATGTCCTACAATGAGCAGTTCTTC. Translated: CASSDLGGMSYNEQFF.

CDR3 amino acids: CASSSTLGGTQYF. The DNA for the CDR3 is TGTGCCAGCAGTTCCACCCTTGGCGGGACCCAGTACTTC. This chain links TRBV27 with TRBJ2-5; D not resolved. With 4 bases removed from V and 7 bases from J, the gap between germline ends came to 13 bases. This CDR3 is 13 amino acids long. Germline CDR1 and CDR2: MNHEY and SMNVEV (reference sequence).

CDR3 DNA sequence: TGTGCCAGCAGCTTAGGGACTAGCACAGATACGCAGTATTTT. Its protein product is CASSLGTSTDTQYF. This rearrangement joins TRBV7-2 to TRBJ2-3; TRBD2 is a possible D gene (5 bases). The CDR3 is 14 residues long. In germline, CDR1 is SGHTA, CDR2 FQGNSA. V was pared by 1 base and J by 0 bases, with 5 bases between.

The V call is TRBV2, the J call TRBJ1-5, with D tentatively TRBD1 (6 bases). The V end lost 6 bases, the J end lost 7 bases, and 19 bases lay between the germline ends. The CDR3 sequence is 15 residues long. Germline CDR1 and CDR2: SNHLY and FYNNEI. The CDR3 sequence: CASRPGGASQQPQHF. The CDR3 coding sequence is TGTGCCAGCAGGCCGGGGGGGGCAAGTCAACAGCCCCAGCATTTT.

The chain recombines TRBV20-1 with TRBJ1-5; the match to TRBD1 covers 9 bases. CDR1 DFQATT and CDR2 SNEGSKA come from the germline V gene (reference sequence). The CDR3 sequence is 11 residues long. J was trimmed by 15 bases and V by 5 bases; bases with no gene match: 8. The CDR3 nucleotides are TGCAGTGCTCCATTGGGGACAGGGCGGCATTTT. Translated: CSAPLGTGRHF.

The chain joins TRBV5-1 to TRBJ2-3; D not certain. Trimming pared 3 bases from V and 6 bases from J, leaving 8 bases between. The CDR3 spans 12 residues. From germline, CDR1 is SGHRS and CDR2 YFSETQ. The CDR3 protein is CASSSTGDTQYF. The DNA of the CDR3 is TGCGCCAGCAGCTCAACTGGGGATACGCAGTATTTT. Combining the CDR3 with reference TRBV5-1 and TRBJ2-3 gives the whole variable domain KAGVTQTPRYLIKTRGQQVTLSCSPISGHRSVSWYQQTPGQGLQFLFEYFSETQRNKGNFPGRFSGRQFSNSRSEMNVSTLELGDSALYLCASSSTGDTQYFGPGTRLTVL.

The chain is built from TRBV4-2 and TRBJ2-7; possibly TRBD2 for D (7 bases). Germline CDR1 LGHNA, CDR2 YNFKEQ. This CDR3 comprises 16 residues. Between the trimmed V and J ends, which lost 0 bases and 5 bases, there was a span of 17 bases. This CDR3 reads CASSQDLVGGLNEQYF. CDR3 nucleotides: TGTGCCAGCAGCCAAGATTTGGTGGGGGGGCTCAACGAGCAGTACTTC.

The chain recombines TRBV13 with TRBJ2-3; 16 bases match TRBD2. The CDR3 loop spans 16 amino acids. Germline CDR1 PRHDT, CDR2 FYEKMQ (reference sequence). Trimming took 5 bases from V and 5 from J; bases not matched to a gene: 4. CDR3: CASSPGLAGGGDTQYF. The CDR3 DNA reads TGTGCCAGCAGCCCGGGACTAGCGGGAGGGGGAGATACGCAGTATTTT.

The chain uses TRBV11-3 and TRBJ1-6; no firm D call. Trimming pared 1 base from V and 8 bases from J, leaving 12 bases between. This CDR3 contains 15 residues. Germline V lookup: CDR1 SGHNT, CDR2 YENEEA. The CDR3 bases are TGTGCCAGCAGCTTAGTAAGGCAGCCTTATTCACCCCTCCACTTT. It specifies CASSLVRQPYSPLHF.

The rearrangement links TRBV19 to TRBJ2-1, with 7 bases fitting TRBD2. V lost 5 bases and J lost 5; bases outside the gene matches: 6. The CDR3 runs to 14 residues. Germline V gene data show CDR1 as LNHDA and CDR2 as SQIVND (reference sequence). The CDR3 sequence: CASSPGGSNNEQFF. CDR3 sequence (DNA): TGTGCCAGTAGTCCCGGGGGGTCAAACAATGAGCAGTTCTTC. Full variable domain (outside the CDR3, taken from reference TRBV19 and TRBJ2-1): DGGITQSPKYLFRKEGQNVTLSCEQNLNHDAMYWYRQDPGQGLRLIYYSQIVNDFQKGDIAEGYSVSREKKESFPLTVTSAQKNPTAFYLCASSPGGSNNEQFFGPGTRLTVL.

This clone appeared once. The V and J genes are TRBV27 and TRBJ2-1, with 11 bases lining up with TRBD2. The J segment lost 2 bases and the V segment lost 6 bases, leaving 6 bases of the junction unmatched. CDR3 length: 16 residues. Per the germline V gene, CDR1 is MNHEY and CDR2 is SMNVEV (reference sequence). The CDR3 region has the DNA TGTGCCAGCAGCATAGCGGGAGGGGGGGCCTACAATGAGCAGTTCTTC. The encoded protein is CASSIAGGGAYNEQFF.

By sample fraction, this clone is medium-sized. This sequence joins TRBV5-6 and TRBJ1-2; D gene uncertain. From germline, CDR1 is SGHDT and CDR2 YYEEEE. Deletions cut 4 bases from V and 3 bases from J, with 13 bases between. The CDR3 runs 14 residues. CDR3 loop: CASSRRADDYGYTF. CDR3 DNA sequence: TGTGCCAGCAGCCGAAGGGCAGACGACTATGGCTACACCTTC.

This clone occurred a few times. The chain recombines TRBV20-1 with TRBJ2-1, with no clear D. The CDR3 sequence is 11 residues long. Germline CDR1 and CDR2: DFQATT and SNEGSKA (reference sequence). V gave up 6 bases and J gave up 9 bases, with 12 bases separating them. The CDR3 is CSAERSREQFF. In DNA form, the CDR3 reads TGCAGTGCGGAAAGGAGTCGTGAGCAGTTCTTC.

The V gene is TRBV7-8, the J gene TRBJ1-5; D is possibly TRBD1 (6 bases). There are 15 residues in the CDR3. Germline V gene data show CDR1 as SGHVS and CDR2 as FQNEAQ. V lost 1 base and J 2 bases, leaving 9 bases between the germline ends. The CDR3 DNA reads TGTGCCAGCAGCTTAGTTGCAGGGGGCAATCAGCCCCAGCATTTT. Its protein product is CASSLVAGGNQPQHF.

The sample holds a few counts of this clone. The chain recombines TRBV27 with TRBJ1-6; D unresolved. With 7 bases removed from V and 7 bases from J, the gap between germline ends came to 8 bases. The V gene's germline CDR1 is MNHEY and CDR2 SMNVEV (reference sequence). The CDR3 runs 12 residues. CDR3 protein: CASKRINSPLHF. For the CDR3, the DNA is TGTGCCAGCAAAAGGATAAATTCACCCCTCCACTTT.

This chain joins TRBV10-3 and TRBJ1-2; perhaps TRBD1 as D (5 bases). Germline lookup yields CDR1 ENHRY and CDR2 SYGVKD. The CDR3 is made up of 13 amino acids. V lost 2 bases and J lost 5, with 9 bases in between. For the CDR3, the DNA is TGTGCCATCAGTGAGGTCAGGGATTATGGCTACACCTTC. It codes for CAISEVRDYGYTF.

The gene calls are TRBV29-1 and TRBJ2-7, with TRBD1 as a possible D gene (5 bases). Per germline, CDR1 SQVTM and CDR2 ANQGSEA. Trimming took off 5 bases at V and 2 bases at J, with 13 bases between the two ends. The length of the CDR3 is 13 residues. CDR3 amino acids: CSVLGPGPYEQYF. The CDR3 nucleotides are TGCAGCGTTCTGGGGCCAGGACCCTACGAGCAGTACTTC.

The chain couples TRBV6-5 to TRBJ2-5; 8 nucleotides align to TRBD1. Per germline, CDR1 MNHEY and CDR2 SVGAGI. The CDR3 sequence is 14 residues long. Unmatched junction bases numbered 3, after V lost 2 bases and J lost 4 bases. CDR3 bases: TGTGCCAGCAGTTACGTGACAGGGGTAGAGACCCAGTACTTC. It translates to CASSYVTGVETQYF.

This rearrangement joins TRBV5-1 to TRBJ2-5; the D call may be TRBD1 or TRBD2 (5 bases each). Trimming cost V 1 base and J 2 bases, with 9 bases left between them. This CDR3 contains 14 residues. Germline values: CDR1 SGHRS, CDR2 YFSETQ. Written as DNA, the CDR3 is TGCGCCAGCAGCTTGATTGAGGGGCAAGAGACCCAGTACTTC. This translates into CASSLIEGQETQYF.

The rearrangement joins TRBV2 to TRBJ1-4; no firm D call. CDR1 is SNHLY, CDR2 FYNNEI, per germline. There are 15 residues in the CDR3. V lost 8 bases and J lost 5, with 18 bases in between. The CDR3 reads CASLGRYSRNEKLFF. The CDR3 region has the DNA TGTGCCAGCCTCGGTCGTTACAGCCGGAATGAAAAACTGTTTTTT. Full variable domain (outside the CDR3, taken from reference TRBV2 and TRBJ1-4): EPEVTQTPSHQVTQMGQEVILRCVPISNHLYFYWYRQILGQKVEFLVSFYNNEISEKSEIFDDQFSVERPDGSNFTLKIRSTKLEDSAMYFCASLGRYSRNEKLFFGSGTQLSVL.

The chain couples TRBV5-6 to TRBJ2-4; TRBD2 aligns across 13 bases. Looked up from germline, CDR1 is SGHDT and CDR2 is YYEEEE. The CDR3 is 16 residues long. With V trimmed by 3 bases and J by 7 bases, 7 bases remained unmatched. The CDR3 DNA follows: TGTGCCAGCAGCTCGCCGACTAGCGGGAGGCGGAACATTCAGTACTTC. This sequence encodes CASSSPTSGRRNIQYF.